This is a list of T cell receptor beta chains from one sample in a study of cytomegalovirus exposure and HLA in healthy donors. TCRdb's copy holds only in-frame clones and misses some; the assay was immunoSEQ multiplex PCR. This table has some 180,000 clones, 75% appearing once. The specimen sequenced was PBMCs. Receptors were obtained from a male donor in good health and CMV-seronegative. Each CDR3 is given with its conserved first and last residue. A D gene is named only where the DNA matches it firmly. The listing skips clone size in some rows; elsewhere it reads once, few, many or a size class.

V: TRBV28; size: .; length: 14; J: TRBJ2-7; D: .; CDR3: CASSEGLAPHEQYF; DNA: TGTGCCAGCTCGGAAGGGTTAGCGCCCCACGAGCAGTACTTC
V: TRBV19; size: .; length: 14; J: TRBJ2-3; D: .; CDR3: CASSITRVPDTQYF; DNA: TGTGCCAGTAGTATCACTAGAGTCCCAGATACGCAGTATTTT
V: TRBV4-1; size: .; length: 19; J: TRBJ2-7; D: TRBD2; CDR3: CASSQDPGTSGRTRNEQYF; DNA: TGCGCCAGCAGCCAAGACCCCGGGACTAGCGGGAGGACGCGGAACGAGCAGTACTTC
V: TRBV5-6; size: .; length: 12; J: TRBJ2-3; D: .; CDR3: CASSSGAFLRDF; DNA: TGTGCCAGCAGCTCAGGGGCCTTTCTAAGGGATTTT
V: TRBV30; size: .; length: 15; J: TRBJ1-6; D: .; CDR3: CAWSKGPSYNSPLHF; DNA: TGTGCCTGGAGTAAGGGGCCGTCCTATAATTCACCCCTCCACTTT
V: TRBV30; size: .; length: 11; J: TRBJ1-6; D: .; CDR3: CAWTRDSPLHF; DNA: TGTGCCTGGACTCGGGATTCACCCCTCCACTTT
V: TRBV30; size: .; length: 14; J: TRBJ1-3; D: .; CDR3: CAWSKQTPGNTIYF; DNA: TGTGCCTGGAGTAAACAAACGCCCGGAAACACCATATATTTT
V: TRBV28; size: once; length: 17; J: TRBJ1-5; D: .; CDR3: CASSLRGPGISNQPQHF; DNA: TGTGCCAGCAGTTTGCGAGGCCCGGGGATAAGCAATCAGCCCCAGCATTTT
V: TRBV9; size: .; length: 13; J: TRBJ2-1; D: .; CDR3: CASSSGPSWEQFF; DNA: TGTGCCAGCAGCTCCGGTCCGTCCTGGGAGCAGTTCTTC
V: TRBV5-6; size: .; length: 15; J: TRBJ2-4; D: .; CDR3: CASSSLGGAKNIQYF; DNA: TGTGCCAGCAGCTCCCTGGGGGGAGCCAAAAACATTCAGTACTTC
V: TRBV6-6; size: few; length: 11; J: TRBJ2-7; D: .; CDR3: CASTMGGSGYF; DNA: TGTGCCAGCACCATGGGGGGATCCGGCTACTTC
V: TRBV18; size: .; length: 13; J: TRBJ2-7; D: .; CDR3: CASSPPSSYEQYF; DNA: TGTGCCAGCTCACCCCCTAGCTCCTACGAGCAGTACTTC
V: TRBV7-9; size: once; length: 12; J: TRBJ2-1; D: .; CDR3: CAGRWSYNEQFF; DNA: TGTGCCGGGAGATGGTCCTACAATGAGCAGTTCTTC
V: TRBV28; size: .; length: 16; J: TRBJ1-3; D: TRBD1; CDR3: CASSRGTGLSGNTIYF; DNA: TGTGCCAGCAGCCGAGGGACAGGGCTTTCTGGAAACACCATATATTTT
V: TRBV6-1; size: .; length: 16; J: TRBJ2-1; D: .; CDR3: CASSGGDSSTYNEQFF; DNA: TGTGCCAGCAGTGGAGGCGACTCTTCCACCTACAATGAGCAGTTCTTC
V: TRBV6-4; size: few; length: 15; J: TRBJ2-1; D: .; CDR3: CASSRVRGGYNEQFF; DNA: TGTGCCAGCAGTAGAGTAAGGGGGGGATACAATGAGCAGTTCTTC
V: TRBV15; size: .; length: 18; J: TRBJ1-5; D: .; CDR3: CATSRDPPADRRNQPQHF; DNA: TGTGCCACCAGCAGAGACCCACCTGCGGACAGACGCAATCAGCCCCAGCATTTT
V: TRBV25-1; size: .; length: 16; J: TRBJ1-1; D: TRBD1; CDR3: CASSEYRQGANTEAFF; DNA: TGTGCCAGCAGTGAATATCGACAGGGGGCGAACACTGAAGCTTTCTTT
V: TRBV18; size: few; length: 14; J: TRBJ1-4; D: .; CDR3: CASSPLDPEEKLFF; DNA: TGTGCCAGCTCACCCCTCGACCCGGAGGAAAAACTGTTTTTT
V: TRBV9; size: .; length: 12; J: TRBJ2-5; D: .; CDR3: CASSVGGETQYF; DNA: TGTGCCAGCAGCGTAGGCGGGGAGACCCAGTACTTC
V: TRBV30; size: once; length: 14; J: TRBJ1-5; D: .; CDR3: CAWSRTASNQPQHF; DNA: TGTGCCTGGAGCCGGACAGCTTCCAATCAGCCCCAGCATTTT
V: TRBV6-6; size: .; length: 13; J: TRBJ2-5; D: .; CDR3: CASSLGGKETQYF; DNA: TGTGCCAGCAGTCTCGGGGGTAAAGAGACCCAGTACTTC
V: TRBV28; size: .; length: 12; J: TRBJ2-5; D: .; CDR3: CASSWGRETQYF; DNA: TGTGCCAGCAGTTGGGGGCGGGAGACCCAGTACTTC
V: TRBV9; size: .; length: 15; J: TRBJ1-3; D: .; CDR3: CASSTYSGSTDTIYF; DNA: TGTGCCAGCAGCACTTATTCAGGCTCCACGGACACCATATATTTT
V: TRBV6-6; size: .; length: 16; J: TRBJ1-5; D: .; CDR3: CASSQKSGVSYQPQHF; DNA: TGTGCCAGCAGTCAGAAGTCCGGGGTATCATATCAGCCCCAGCATTTT
V: TRBV6-5; size: .; length: 15; J: TRBJ1-6; D: .; CDR3: CASSYSGVHNSPLHF; DNA: TGTGCCAGCAGTTACTCAGGGGTCCATAATTCACCCCTCCACTTT
V: TRBV5-1; size: .; length: 13; J: TRBJ1-4; D: .; CDR3: CASSYLPQEKLFF; DNA: TGCGCCAGCAGCTATCTGCCCCAGGAAAAACTGTTTTTT
V: TRBV5-1; size: few; length: 15; J: TRBJ1-6; D: TRBD1; CDR3: CASSQRTGFYSPLHF; DNA: TGCGCCAGCAGCCAGAGGACAGGGTTTTATTCACCCCTCCACTTT
V: TRBV11-2; size: .; length: 17; J: TRBJ2-3; D: TRBD2; CDR3: CASSLVPPGLAGDTQYF; DNA: TGTGCCAGCAGCTTAGTCCCCCCGGGACTAGCGGGAGATACGCAGTATTTT
V: TRBV19; size: .; length: 14; J: TRBJ1-4; D: .; CDR3: CASNSDGGNEKLFF; DNA: TGTGCCAGTAACTCGGACGGGGGTAATGAAAAACTGTTTTTT
V: TRBV5-8; size: few; length: 16; J: TRBJ1-2; D: TRBD1; CDR3: CASSLRKGTGRLGYTF; DNA: TGTGCCAGCAGCCTCCGGAAGGGGACAGGGAGGCTCGGCTACACCTTC
V: TRBV6-5; size: few; length: 14; J: TRBJ1-5; D: TRBD1; CDR3: CASRLTGGDQPQHF; DNA: TGTGCCAGCAGATTAACAGGGGGCGATCAGCCCCAGCATTTT
V: TRBV19; size: .; length: 13; J: TRBJ2-2; D: .; CDR3: CASSTSNTGELFF; DNA: TGTGCCAGTAGTACTTCGAACACCGGGGAGCTGTTTTTT
V: TRBV6-6; size: .; length: 16; J: TRBJ1-6; D: TRBD1; CDR3: CASRSPETGGNSPLHF; DNA: TGTGCCAGCAGGAGTCCGGAGACAGGGGGTAATTCACCCCTCCACTTT
V: TRBV7-2; size: .; length: 13; J: TRBJ2-1; D: TRBD2; CDR3: CASSRTSGNEQFF; DNA: TGTGCCAGCAGCCGGACTAGCGGAAATGAGCAGTTCTTC
V: TRBV15; size: .; length: 16; J: TRBJ2-1; D: TRBD2; CDR3: CATSSLLAGTYNEQFF; DNA: TGTGCCACCAGCAGCCTACTAGCGGGGACCTACAATGAGCAGTTCTTC
V: TRBV11-3; size: few; length: 15; J: TRBJ2-1; D: .; CDR3: CASSLTGRRENEQFF; DNA: TGTGCCAGCAGCTTAACGGGTCGCCGAGAAAATGAGCAGTTCTTC
V: TRBV30; size: .; length: 16; J: TRBJ1-1; D: .; CDR3: CAWAPFDRRVRTEAFF; DNA: TGTGCCTGGGCCCCTTTTGACAGGCGGGTGAGGACTGAAGCTTTCTTT
V: TRBV6-1; size: .; length: 16; J: TRBJ2-3; D: TRBD2; CDR3: CASSEDGGRATDTQYF; DNA: TGTGCCAGCAGTGAAGACGGGGGGAGAGCCACAGATACGCAGTATTTT
V: TRBV19; size: .; length: 11; J: TRBJ1-1; D: TRBD1; CDR3: CASRGTVEAFF; DNA: TGTGCCAGTAGGGGGACAGTTGAAGCTTTCTTT
V: TRBV28; size: .; length: 19; J: TRBJ2-7; D: TRBD1; CDR3: CASSLRDRVPIAMIYEQYF; DNA: TGTGCCAGCAGTTTACGGGACAGGGTCCCCATCGCCATGATCTACGAGCAGTACTTC
V: TRBV10-3; size: .; length: 15; J: TRBJ2-1; D: TRBD1; CDR3: CAISEGDRGGNEQFF; DNA: TGTGCCATCAGTGAGGGGGACAGGGGGGGCAATGAGCAGTTCTTC
V: TRBV28; size: .; length: 16; J: TRBJ1-3; D: TRBD1; CDR3: CASSGGTGGFGNTIYF; DNA: TGTGCCAGCAGCGGTGGGACAGGGGGCTTTGGAAACACCATATATTTT
V: TRBV5-1; size: .; length: 14; J: TRBJ2-3; D: .; CDR3: CASSLDSSGDTQYF; DNA: TGCGCCAGCAGCTTGGATAGTTCTGGAGATACGCAGTATTTT
V: TRBV4-1; size: few; length: 17; J: TRBJ1-1; D: .; CDR3: CASSQDVRGLMNTEAFF; DNA: TGCGCCAGCAGCCAAGATGTAAGGGGCCTAATGAACACTGAAGCTTTCTTT